Sequencing of this T cell receptor (beta chain) was carried out in a study of human T cells and chemical hapten exposure. Per the germline V gene, CDR1 is ENHRY and CDR2 is SYGVKD. There are 17 residues in the CDR3. From whole blood left unfractionated, total RNA was extracted. General study findings and limits: DPC sensitization produced no change in TCRs with frequency above 1 in 1000.

Individual cDNA molecules had unique molecular identifiers attached to them by the library. Original handling: The median was roughly 91,000 TCRs per sample, ranging 23,224 to 690,600. TCRdb processed the 5' RACE reads anew with MiXCR; each CDR3 protein has one entry. The V and J calls and clone size are TCRdb's, not the authors'. The data hold over 95,000 distinct CDR3 sequences, with roughly 19% observed a single time. To note about this clonotype: What it recognizes is unknown. Compared with germline, one end of the junction differs, possibly owing to a read error.

This clonotype was obtained from a human donor in good health. V gene TRBV10-3 combines with J gene TRBJ2-1, with TRBD2 identical over 7 bases. The CDR3 is CAISESVVREGGNEQFF. The CDR3 DNA reads TGTGCCATCAGTGAGTCCGTGGTGCGTGAGGGAGGGAATGAGCAGTTCTTT.